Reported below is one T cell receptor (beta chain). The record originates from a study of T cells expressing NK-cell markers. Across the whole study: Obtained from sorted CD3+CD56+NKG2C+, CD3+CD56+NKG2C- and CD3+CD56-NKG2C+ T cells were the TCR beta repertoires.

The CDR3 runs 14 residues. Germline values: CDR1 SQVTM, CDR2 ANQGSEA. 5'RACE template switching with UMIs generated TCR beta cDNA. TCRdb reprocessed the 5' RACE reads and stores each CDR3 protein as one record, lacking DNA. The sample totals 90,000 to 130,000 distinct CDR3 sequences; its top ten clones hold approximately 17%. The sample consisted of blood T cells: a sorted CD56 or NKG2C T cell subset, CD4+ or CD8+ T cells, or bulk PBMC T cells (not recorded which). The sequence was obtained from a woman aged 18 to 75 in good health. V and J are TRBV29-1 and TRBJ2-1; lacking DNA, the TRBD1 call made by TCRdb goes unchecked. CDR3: CSVVGTGVVNEQFF.